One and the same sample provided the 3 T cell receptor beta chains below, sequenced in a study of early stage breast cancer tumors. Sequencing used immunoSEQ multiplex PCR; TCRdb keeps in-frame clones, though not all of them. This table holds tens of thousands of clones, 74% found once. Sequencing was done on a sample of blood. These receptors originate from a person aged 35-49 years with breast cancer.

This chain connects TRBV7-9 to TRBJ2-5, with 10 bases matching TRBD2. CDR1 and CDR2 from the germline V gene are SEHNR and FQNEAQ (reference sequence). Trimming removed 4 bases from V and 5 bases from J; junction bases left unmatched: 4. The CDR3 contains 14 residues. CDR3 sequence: CASSSSGSGETQYF. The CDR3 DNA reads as TGTGCCAGCAGCTCTAGCGGGAGTGGTGAGACCCAGTACTTC.

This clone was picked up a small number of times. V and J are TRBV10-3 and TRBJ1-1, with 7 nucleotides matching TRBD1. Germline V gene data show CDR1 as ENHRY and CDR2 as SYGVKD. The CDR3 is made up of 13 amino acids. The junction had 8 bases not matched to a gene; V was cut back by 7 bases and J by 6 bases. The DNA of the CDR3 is TGTGCCATCAATCGACAGGGAGGCGCTGAAGCTTTCTTT. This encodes CAINRQGGAEAFF.

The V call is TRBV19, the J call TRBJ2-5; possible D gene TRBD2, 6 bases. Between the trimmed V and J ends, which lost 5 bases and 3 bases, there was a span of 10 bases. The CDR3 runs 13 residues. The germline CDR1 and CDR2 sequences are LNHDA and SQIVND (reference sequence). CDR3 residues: CASSVWGEETQYF. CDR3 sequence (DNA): TGTGCCAGTAGTGTTTGGGGGGAAGAGACCCAGTACTTC.